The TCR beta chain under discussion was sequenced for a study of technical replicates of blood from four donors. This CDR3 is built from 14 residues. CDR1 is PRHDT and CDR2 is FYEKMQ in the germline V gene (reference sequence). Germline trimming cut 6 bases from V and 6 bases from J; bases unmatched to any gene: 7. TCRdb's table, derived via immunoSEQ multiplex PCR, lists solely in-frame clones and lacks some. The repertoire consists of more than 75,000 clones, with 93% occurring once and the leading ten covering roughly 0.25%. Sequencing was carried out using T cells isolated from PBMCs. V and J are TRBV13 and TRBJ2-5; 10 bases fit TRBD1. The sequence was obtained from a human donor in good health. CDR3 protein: CASRYWTGGKTQYF. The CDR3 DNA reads TGTGCCAGCAGGTATTGGACAGGGGGAAAGACCCAGTACTTC.